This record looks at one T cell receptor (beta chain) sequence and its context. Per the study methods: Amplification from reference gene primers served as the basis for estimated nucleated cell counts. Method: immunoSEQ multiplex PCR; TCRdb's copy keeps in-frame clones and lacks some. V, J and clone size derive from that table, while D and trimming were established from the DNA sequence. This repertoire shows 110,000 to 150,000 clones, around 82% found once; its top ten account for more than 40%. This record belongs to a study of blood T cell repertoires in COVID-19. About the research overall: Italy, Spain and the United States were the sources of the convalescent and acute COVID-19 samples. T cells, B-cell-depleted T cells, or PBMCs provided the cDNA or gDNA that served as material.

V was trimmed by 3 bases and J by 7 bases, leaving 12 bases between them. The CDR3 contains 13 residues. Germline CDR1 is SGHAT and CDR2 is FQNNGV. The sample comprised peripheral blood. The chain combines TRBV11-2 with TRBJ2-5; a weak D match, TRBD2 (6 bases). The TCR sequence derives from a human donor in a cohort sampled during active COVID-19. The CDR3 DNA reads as TGTGCCAGCAGCTTTCGCGGGACTGGGACCCAGTACTTC. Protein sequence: CASSFRGTGTQYF.